This T cell receptor beta chain was sequenced for a study of shared clonotypes between healthy human individuals. Study information: Contributing individuals were a couple of females and a few males aged 18 to 49. CD4 naive and memory got three plates each, CD8 naive two, CD8 memory one.

For every subset, genomic DNA was evenly distributed across several immunoSEQ plates. Replicate PCRs from sorted subsets contained roughly 200 ng DNA, which is around 30,000 T cell genomes. TCRdb's copy holds only in-frame clones and misses some; the assay was immunoSEQ multiplex PCR. The sample holds around 1,100,000 clones, roughly 80% seen once. Germline V gene sequence: CDR1 MNHNS, CDR2 SASEGT. V lost 2 bases and J 7 bases, leaving 20 bases between the germline ends. The CDR3 is made up of 16 amino acids. The genes are TRBV6-1 and TRBJ1-2; D might be TRBD1 (6 bases). The sequence was obtained from a man aged 18-30 years in good health. Some clones in this sample may be carry-over from other donors' samples. Sequenced material: memory CD4+ T cells from PBMCs. This sample's subset: CD45RA-negative fraction. The CDR3 DNA reads TGTGCCAGCAGTGAACGGGGGCAGGGCAGTATCGCTGGCTACACCTTC. Translated, it gives CASSERGQGSIAGYTF.